This T cell receptor (beta chain) was profiled in a study of shared clonotypes between healthy human individuals. Study as a whole: Plates per donor: three CD4 naive, three CD4 memory, two CD8 naive, one CD8 memory.

Generated by immunoSEQ multiplex PCR, the TCRdb table keeps only in-frame clones and is missing some. The table lists some 1.5 million clones, 95% to 97% of them singletons. Notes on the study in general: Shared clonotypes across all four donors exceeded non-shared ones in generation probability.

On this clone itself: Its antigen is still unknown.

The germline V gene encodes CDR1 SQVTM and CDR2 ANQGSEA. Trimming took off 6 bases at V and 1 base at J, with 9 bases between the two ends. This CDR3 spans 12 amino acids. Input material: naive CD4+ T cells sorted from blood. Specified subset: CD45RA+ positively selected. This clonotype was sampled from a man aged 25 to 45 in good health. The chain has TRBV29-1 and TRBJ2-5; a weak D match, TRBD2 (5 bases). CDR3: CSVGLAQETQYF. In nucleotides, the CDR3 is TGCAGCGTCGGGCTAGCCCAAGAGACCCAGTACTTC. Looking up the rest from reference TRBV29-1 and TRBJ2-5 gives the full variable domain: SAVISQKPSRDICQRGTSLTIQCQVDSQVTMMFWYRQQPGQSLTLIATANQGSEATYESGFVIDKFPISRPNLTFSTLTVSNMSPEDSSIYLCSVGLAQETQYFGPGTRLLVL.